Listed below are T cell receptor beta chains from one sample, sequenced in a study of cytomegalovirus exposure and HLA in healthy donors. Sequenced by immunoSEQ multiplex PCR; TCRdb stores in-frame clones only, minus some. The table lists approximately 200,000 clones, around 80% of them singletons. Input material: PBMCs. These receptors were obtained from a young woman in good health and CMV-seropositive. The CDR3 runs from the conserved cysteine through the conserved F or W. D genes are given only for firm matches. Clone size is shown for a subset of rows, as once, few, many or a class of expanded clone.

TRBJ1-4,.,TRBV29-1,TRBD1,TGCAGCGCTGGGACAGGGGCTAATGAAAAACTGTTTTTT,CSAGTGANEKLFF
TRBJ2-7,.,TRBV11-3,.,TGTGCCAGCAGCTTCTCCCAGGGGTCTACCCGCTACGAGCAGTACTTC,CASSFSQGSTRYEQYF
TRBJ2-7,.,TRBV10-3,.,TGTGCCATCAGTGCGGACGCGGGAATGTACGAGCAGTACTTC,CAISADAGMYEQYF
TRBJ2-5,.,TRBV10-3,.,TGTGCCGTCTCTGCAGTGGGGGGCCAAGAGACCCAGTACTTC,CAVSAVGGQETQYF
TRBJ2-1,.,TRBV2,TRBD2,TGTGCCGGAGGGAGGAGCGGGGGGCCTAATTCTTACAATGAGCAGTTCTTC,CAGGRSGGPNSYNEQFF
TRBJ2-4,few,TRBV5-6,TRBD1,TGTGCCAGCAGCCATCCGGGACAGTTAGCCAAAAACATTCAGTACTTC,CASSHPGQLAKNIQYF
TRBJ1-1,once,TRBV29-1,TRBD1,TGCAGCGTTTTACAGGGGGCTGGGCGCACTGAAGCTTTCTTT,CSVLQGAGRTEAFF
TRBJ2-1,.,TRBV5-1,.,TGCGCCAGCAGCTTGGCCGAGGTATGGTATGAGCAGTTCTTC,CASSLAEVWYEQFF
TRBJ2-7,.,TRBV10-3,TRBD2,TGTGCCATCAGAGATCTAGCGGGGAACTACGAGCAGTACTTC,CAIRDLAGNYEQYF
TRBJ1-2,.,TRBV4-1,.,TGCGCCAGCAGCCCCGGCGGCCGAGGGAGGGGAGTTAACTATGGCTACACCTTC,CASSPGGRGRGVNYGYTF
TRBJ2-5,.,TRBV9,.,TGTGCCAGCAGGGGGTCGCGGGGAAGAGGAGAGACCCAGTACTTC,CASRGSRGRGETQYF
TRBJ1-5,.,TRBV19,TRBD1,TGTGCCAGTAGTATTATCGGACAGGGGCCCCAGCCCCAGCATTTT,CASSIIGQGPQPQHF
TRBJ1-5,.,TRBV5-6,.,TGTGCCAGCAGCTTAGGGGGTTCGGGCAGCTATAGCAATCAGCCCCAGCATTTT,CASSLGGSGSYSNQPQHF
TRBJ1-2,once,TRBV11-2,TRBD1,TGTGCCAGCAGCTCCGGACAGGGCTATGGCTACACCTTC,CASSSGQGYGYTF
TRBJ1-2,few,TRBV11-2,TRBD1,TGTGCCAGCAGTCAGGGACAGCACTATGGCTACACCTTC,CASSQGQHYGYTF
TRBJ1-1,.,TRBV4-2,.,TGTGCCAGCAGCCAAGAATTGATCCACCTCGAGGGTGGAAACACTGAAGCTTTCTTT,CASSQELIHLEGGNTEAFF
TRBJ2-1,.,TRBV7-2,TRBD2,TGTGCCAGCAGCTTAGTGGCGGGGGGGCGGGGTGAGCAGTTCTTC,CASSLVAGGRGEQFF
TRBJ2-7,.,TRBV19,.,TGTGCCACTTCGACACAATTCTCCTACGAGCAGTACTTC,CATSTQFSYEQYF
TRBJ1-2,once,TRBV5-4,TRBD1,TGTGCCACCCGGGACAGGGCTGACTATGGCTACACCTTC,CATRDRADYGYTF
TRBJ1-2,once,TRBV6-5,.,TGTGCCAGCAGTTATGGGGGGGGAAATGGCTACACCTTC,CASSYGGGNGYTF
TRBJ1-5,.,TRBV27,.,TGTGCCAGCAGCCGGGGGTCGGGGGGCAATCAGCCCCAGCATTTT,CASSRGSGGNQPQHF
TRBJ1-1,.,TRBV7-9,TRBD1,TGTGCCAGCAGCTTACTACAGGGGGCGAACACTGAAGCTTTCTTT,CASSLLQGANTEAFF
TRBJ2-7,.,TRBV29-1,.,TGCAGCGTTGGGCCGCCCCAGTTGCCCTACGAGCAGTACTTC,CSVGPPQLPYEQYF
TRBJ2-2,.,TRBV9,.,TGTGCCAGCAGCGTAGCGGGTCACCTCGGGAACACCGGGGAGCTGTTTTTT,CASSVAGHLGNTGELFF
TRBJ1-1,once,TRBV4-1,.,TGCGCCAGCGCTCCCCAGGGGAGGGGAAACCCTGAAGCTTTCTTT,CASAPQGRGNPEAFF
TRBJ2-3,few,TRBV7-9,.,TGTGCCAGCAGTCATATTTTGGTCGGGAACACAGATACGCAGTATTTT,CASSHILVGNTDTQYF
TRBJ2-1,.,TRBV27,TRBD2,TGTGCCAGCAGTACTAGCGGGGGGGCCTTGATGTACAATGAGCAGTTCTTC,CASSTSGGALMYNEQFF
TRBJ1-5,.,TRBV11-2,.,TGTGCCAGCTCGGGGGGGAATCAGCCCCAGCATTTT,CASSGGNQPQHF
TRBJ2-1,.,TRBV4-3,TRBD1,TGCGCCAGCAGCCAAGACCCCTCGACAGGGTATGAGCAGTTCTTC,CASSQDPSTGYEQFF
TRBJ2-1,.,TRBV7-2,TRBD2,TGTGCCAGCAGCTCCTCGGGACTAGCGGGAGGGCATGAGCAGTTCTTC,CASSSSGLAGGHEQFF
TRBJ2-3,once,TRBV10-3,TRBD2,TGTGCCACGGGAGGGACAACAGATACGCAGTATTTT,CATGGTTDTQYF
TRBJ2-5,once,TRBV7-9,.,TGTGCCAGCAGCCCTACGGGAGGGGGACAGGAGACCCAGTACTTC,CASSPTGGGQETQYF
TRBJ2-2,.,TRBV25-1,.,TGTGCCAGCAGTGAATCTGGAGGGAAAGCCGGGGAGCTGTTTTTT,CASSESGGKAGELFF
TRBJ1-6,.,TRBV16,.,TGTGCCAGCAGCCCAGACAGTACCTATAATTCACCCCTCCACTTT,CASSPDSTYNSPLHF
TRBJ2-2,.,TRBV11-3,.,TGTGCCAGCAGCTTAGTGAAGGGGCGCACCGGGGAGCTGTTTTTT,CASSLVKGRTGELFF
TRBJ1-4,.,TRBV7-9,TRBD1,TGTGCCAGCAGCTTCGGGGACAGGGTTAATGAAAAACTGTTTTTT,CASSFGDRVNEKLFF
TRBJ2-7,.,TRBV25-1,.,TGTGCCAGCAGATCGAACCTCAGGTTCTCCTACGAGCAGTACTTC,CASRSNLRFSYEQYF
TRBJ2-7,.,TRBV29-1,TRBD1,TGCAGCGTTGAACCGGGACAGGACTCCTACGAGCAGTACTTC,CSVEPGQDSYEQYF
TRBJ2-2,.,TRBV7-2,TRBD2,TGTGCCAGCAGCTTAGGGGGACTAAACACGAACACCGGGGAGCTGTTTTTT,CASSLGGLNTNTGELFF
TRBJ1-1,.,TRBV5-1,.,TGCGCCAGCAGACCAGGCTTTAGGAACACTGAAGCTTTCTTT,CASRPGFRNTEAFF
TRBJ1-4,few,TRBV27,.,TGTGCCAGCAGTTTTGGGCTGCCTAATGAAAAACTGTTTTTT,CASSFGLPNEKLFF